This T cell receptor beta chain was recovered during a study of patients and donors after allogeneic stem cell transplantation. The CDR3 is 15 residues long. Germline lookup yields CDR1 MNHNS and CDR2 SASEGT. V dropped 6 bases and J dropped 1; count of bases not matched to a gene: 4. This clonotype was detected many times. TCRdb called the RT-PCR reads again in MiXCR, with one record for every CDR3 protein. The sample includes about 230,000 distinct CDR3 sequences, roughly 13% of them seen just once. This chain links TRBV6-1 with TRBJ2-5; 11 bases are shared with TRBD2. Sequencing used blood, either unsorted or a sorted T cell fraction (not recorded which). The receptor's source is a human donor who was either an allogeneic HSCT recipient or a stem cell or donor lymphocyte infusion donor (not recorded which). It is not recorded whose cells these are; they may come from a transplant donor. CDR3 DNA: TGTGCCAGCAGCCTTAGCGGGGGGGGCCAAGAGACCCAGTACTTC. The encoded protein is CASSLSGGGQETQYF.